Listed here are 25 T cell receptor beta chains from one sample, sequenced in a study of identical twins. TCRdb reprocessed the 5' RACE reads with MiXCR, giving one entry per CDR3 protein. The sample has 1.5 million to 2 million distinct CDR3 sequences; roughly a third are singletons. Specimen: cord blood. The receptors were sampled from a newborn girl in good health.

The genes are TRBV7-2 and TRBJ1-5, with 7 bases aligning to TRBD1. V lost 1 base and J lost 2; bases outside the gene matches: 8. Per germline, CDR1 SGHTA and CDR2 FQGNSA. The CDR3 covers 17 residues. The CDR3 DNA follows: TGTGCCAGCAGCTTAGATGGGGCCAGGGGGGGCAATCAGCCCCAGCATTTT. Translated, it gives CASSLDGARGGNQPQHF.

In this sample, this clonotype turned up once. The chain combines TRBV2 with TRBJ2-7; possibly TRBD1 for D (5 bases). The germline V gene encodes CDR1 SNHLY and CDR2 FYNNEI. The ends were cut back, 1 base at V and 2 bases at J, with 9 bases in the middle. The CDR3 is made up of 14 amino acids. The CDR3 DNA reads TGTGCCAGCAGTGAAGTTATCAGGGCCTACGAGCAGTACTTC. It is translated as CASSEVIRAYEQYF.

This chain joins TRBV4-1 and TRBJ2-5; D remains ambiguous. Trimming took 1 base from V and 3 from J, leaving 12 bases between them. Germline CDR1 MGHRA, CDR2 YSYEKL. This CDR3 region has 15 residues. The CDR3 protein is CASSQVGVGEETQYF. The CDR3 region has the DNA TGCGCCAGCAGCCAAGTTGGAGTCGGTGAAGAGACCCAGTACTTC.

V usage is TRBV10-3 and J usage is TRBJ2-4; tentatively, D is TRBD1 or TRBD2 (5 bases each). This CDR3 has 13 residues. The germline CDR1 and CDR2 sequences are ENHRY and SYGVKD. Trimming took 8 bases from V and 0 from J, leaving 8 bases between them. This chain's CDR3 is CAIAGTAKNIQYF. In DNA form, the CDR3 reads TGTGCCATCGCCGGGACAGCCAAAAACATTCAGTACTTC.

The V gene is TRBV29-1, the J gene TRBJ2-5; possibly TRBD1 or TRBD2 for D (7 bases each). The J call is in doubt because the DNA end fits TRBJ2-7 better. The CDR3 is 13 residues long. In germline, CDR1 is SQVTM, CDR2 ANQGSEA. The DNA of the CDR3 is TGCAGCGTTTACCAGGGGGGGTCGTACGAGCAGTACTTC. Translated: CSVYQGGSYEQYF.

This rearrangement joins TRBV2 to TRBJ2-1, with 7 positions matching TRBD1. The CDR3 length is 15 residues. The ends lost 7 bases at V and 5 bases at J; junction bases unmatched: 11. From germline, CDR1 is SNHLY and CDR2 FYNNEI. In DNA, the CDR3 is TGTGCCAGCATTCTTGACAGGGCACCCAACAATGAGCAGTTCTTC. This gives the protein CASILDRAPNNEQFF. The whole variable domain, remainder taken from reference TRBV2 and TRBJ2-1, is EPEVTQTPSHQVTQMGQEVILRCVPISNHLYFYWYRQILGQKVEFLVSFYNNEISEKSEIFDDQFSVERPDGSNFTLKIRSTKLEDSAMYFCASILDRAPNNEQFFGPGTRLTVL.

The chain recombines TRBV2 with TRBJ2-7, with 8 bases fitting TRBD1. The CDR3 has 14 residues. Germline V gene lookup returns CDR1 SNHLY and CDR2 FYNNEI. In nucleotides, the CDR3 is TGTGCGAGACGAACCGGGACAGGCCCCTACGAGCAGTACTTC. This codes for CARRTGTGPYEQYF.

The gene calls are TRBV25-1 and TRBJ2-3, with D unclear. The CDR3 is made up of 13 amino acids. V was cut by 2 bases and J by 11 bases, with 14 bases left in between. Per the germline V gene, CDR1 is MGHDK and CDR2 is SYGVNS. The CDR3 nucleotides are TGTGCCAGCAGTGAACCCTCGTCCTCCCGGCAGTATTTT. The encoded protein is CASSEPSSSRQYF.

V gene TRBV6-6 combines with J gene TRBJ2-3; D tentatively fits TRBD1 or TRBD2 (5 bases each). The germline gives CDR1 MNHNY, CDR2 SVGAGI (reference sequence). Trimming cost V 8 bases and J 4 bases, with 19 bases left between them. This CDR3 region has 15 residues. The DNA for the CDR3 is TGTGCCAGCCGATTACGGGGCGCCGGGGCAGATACGCAGTATTTT. It translates to CASRLRGAGADTQYF.

The chain combines TRBV5-1 with TRBJ2-2; no clear D gene. The germline V gene has CDR1 SGHRS and CDR2 YFSETQ. The CDR3 totals 16 residues. Trimming stripped 0 bases from V and 0 bases from J, with 9 bases between. The CDR3 sequence: CASSLERLANTGELFF. CDR3 DNA sequence: TGCGCCAGCAGCTTGGAGAGGCTCGCGAACACCGGGGAGCTGTTTTTT.

This sequence joins TRBV7-9 and TRBJ2-4; 10 bases match TRBD1. The J call may not be correct, given that the DNA end is closer to TRBJ2-7. The germline V gene encodes CDR1 SEHNR and CDR2 FQNEAQ (reference sequence). The CDR3 runs 16 residues. CDR3 residues: CASSSLDRGLRYEQYF. The CDR3 DNA sequence: TGTGCCAGCAGCTCCCTTGACAGGGGGCTCCGCTACGAGCAGTACTTC.

This chain uses TRBV5-1 with TRBJ1-1, with 9 positions matching TRBD1. This CDR3 has 16 amino acids. Looked up from germline, CDR1 is SGHRS and CDR2 is YFSETQ. V shed 3 bases and J 5 bases; nucleotides not matched to a gene: 11. DNA of the CDR3: TGCGCCAGCAGCTCATCGCCGACAGGGGGAACGACTGAAGCTTTCTTT. Protein sequence: CASSSSPTGGTTEAFF.

This clonotype turned up a few times. The chain carries TRBV20-1 and TRBJ2-7, with D maybe TRBD2 (6 bases). This CDR3 spans 13 amino acids. Trimming left V 1 base short and J 3 bases short, with 10 bases between. CDR1 DFQATT and CDR2 SNEGSKA come from the germline V gene (reference sequence). In DNA, the CDR3 is TGCAGTGCTAGAGGGGGGGTCCTCTACGAGCAGTACTTC. Translation: CSARGGVLYEQYF.

This clonotype has only a few counts. The CDR3 is CASGGTSGVDEQFF. DNA for the CDR3: TGTGCCAGCGGAGGGACTAGCGGGGTTGATGAGCAGTTCTTC. V is TRBV9 and J is TRBJ2-1; 13 nucleotides line up with TRBD2. This CDR3 spans 14 amino acids. The germline V gene encodes CDR1 SGDLS and CDR2 YYNGEE. J was trimmed by 8 bases and V by 7 bases; bases with no gene match: 6.

The chain links TRBV18 to TRBJ1-1; 10 positions match TRBD1. V gave up 1 base and J gave up 3 bases; unmatched junction bases: 5. Germline V lookup: CDR1 KGHSH, CDR2 LQKENI. The CDR3 has 16 residues. The CDR3 sequence: CASSPRDRGLDTEAFF. CDR3 in DNA: TGTGCCAGCTCACCACGGGACAGGGGACTGGACACTGAAGCTTTCTTT.

This clonotype was detected only a few times. The CDR3 coding sequence is TGTGCCAGCAGTAATCCGGGGCCCTACGAGCAGTACTTC. Protein: CASSNPGPYEQYF. The V gene is TRBV27, the J gene TRBJ2-7; TRBD1 or TRBD2 may be the D gene (5 bases each). The ends were cut back, 5 bases at V and 2 bases at J, with 10 bases in the middle. The germline CDR1 and CDR2 sequences are MNHEY and SMNVEV (reference sequence). The CDR3 length is 13 residues.

The rearrangement links TRBV5-6 to TRBJ2-1, with a possible D match to TRBD2 (6 bases). Germline V lookup: CDR1 SGHDT, CDR2 YYEEEE. CDR3 length: 17 residues. The ends were cut back, 0 bases at V and 5 bases at J, with 18 bases in the middle. In DNA form, the CDR3 reads TGTGCCAGCAGCTTGGGACTACTGTGGGGACTGAACAATGAGCAGTTCTTC. This gives the protein CASSLGLLWGLNNEQFF.

This clonotype was observed many times. The chain carries TRBV4-2 and TRBJ1-4; 7 bases match TRBD1. This CDR3 spans 16 amino acids. CDR1 is LGHNA, CDR2 YNFKEQ, per germline. V was clipped by 4 bases and J by 1 base; unmatched bases: 6. In DNA, the CDR3 is TGTGCCAGCAGCCTTTACCGGGACAGAACTAATGAAAAACTGTTTTTT. Translating gives CASSLYRDRTNEKLFF.

This clonotype was seen more than once but under ten times. This chain links TRBV24-1 with TRBJ2-7; no reliable D call. This CDR3 has 11 residues. CDR1 is KGHDR and CDR2 is SFDVKD in the germline V gene. V lost 4 bases to trimming and J lost 4 bases, with 4 bases between them. This chain's CDR3 is CATSEKYEQYF. In nucleotides, the CDR3 is TGTGCCACCAGTGAGAAGTACGAGCAGTACTTC.

The rearrangement links TRBV15 to TRBJ2-1; no firm D call. Deletions cut 6 bases from V and 4 bases from J, with 13 bases between. This CDR3 spans 14 amino acids. Germline V gene lookup returns CDR1 LNHNV and CDR2 YYDKDF (reference sequence). The CDR3 region is CATSPGELYNEQFF. CDR3 sequence (DNA): TGTGCCACCAGTCCCGGCGAACTTTACAATGAGCAGTTCTTC.

The genes are TRBV20-1 and TRBJ2-2, with D tentatively TRBD2 (5 bases). Germline V gives CDR1 DFQATT, CDR2 SNEGSKA (reference sequence). CDR3 length equals 14 residues. V lost 2 bases and J 4 bases, leaving 11 bases between the germline ends. In DNA form, the CDR3 reads TGCAGTGCTAGACTAGCTCGGGGCACCGGGGAGCTGTTTTTT. Translation gives CSARLARGTGELFF.

V usage is TRBV4-2 and J usage is TRBJ1-1; tentative D call: TRBD1 (6 bases). From germline, CDR1 is LGHNA and CDR2 YNFKEQ. There are 17 residues in the CDR3. V was cut by 0 bases and J by 3 bases, with 17 bases left in between. The CDR3 loop is CASSQDIQGGLDTEAFF. CDR3 in DNA: TGTGCCAGCAGCCAAGATATACAGGGAGGTTTGGACACTGAAGCTTTCTTT.

This clonotype has a handful of counts. This sequence joins TRBV28 and TRBJ2-5; D is undetermined. Between the trimmed V and J ends, which lost 5 bases and 0 bases, there was a span of 16 bases. Germline V CDR1 and CDR2: MDHEN, SYDVKM. CDR3 length: 16 amino acids. As DNA, the CDR3 is TGTGCCAGCAGTCAACCCCTGGGAAGGGACCAAGAGACCCAGTACTTC. The encoded protein is CASSQPLGRDQETQYF.

This clonotype was counted between two and nine times. This chain links TRBV5-1 with TRBJ2-1, with 7 bases aligning to TRBD2. Gene TRBJ2-7 matches the end of the DNA better, so the J call may be wrong. Germline V gene lookup returns CDR1 SGHRS and CDR2 YFSETQ. The CDR3 covers 14 residues. For the CDR3, the DNA is TGCGCCAGCAGCTCCGGGACTACCTACAATGAGCAGTACTTC. Its protein product is CASSSGTTYNEQYF.

The rearrangement links TRBV4-1 to TRBJ1-1; a possible D gene is TRBD1 (6 bases). The CDR3 consists of 15 residues. Trimming removed 1 base at V and 3 bases at J, with 12 bases between. In germline, CDR1 is MGHRA, CDR2 YSYEKL. DNA for the CDR3: TGCGCCAGCAGCCAAGGTGCGGGGGCTGACACTGAAGCTTTCTTT. Its translation is CASSQGAGADTEAFF.